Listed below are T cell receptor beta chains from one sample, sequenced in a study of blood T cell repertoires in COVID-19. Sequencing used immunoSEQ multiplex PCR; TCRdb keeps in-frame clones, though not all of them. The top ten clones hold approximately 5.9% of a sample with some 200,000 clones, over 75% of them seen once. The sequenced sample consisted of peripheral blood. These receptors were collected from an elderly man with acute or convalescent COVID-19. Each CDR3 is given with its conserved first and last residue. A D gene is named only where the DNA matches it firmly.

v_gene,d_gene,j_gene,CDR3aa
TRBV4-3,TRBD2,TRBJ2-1,CASSQGGFFGGRATNEQFF
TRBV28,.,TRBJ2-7,CASSPGGRAEQYF
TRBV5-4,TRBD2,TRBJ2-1,CASSSPLAGGRNEQFF
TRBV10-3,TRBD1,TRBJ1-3,CAISDYTGVADTIYF
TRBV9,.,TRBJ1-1,CASSAVGGANTEAFF
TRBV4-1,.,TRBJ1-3,CASSQGDGSSGNTIYF
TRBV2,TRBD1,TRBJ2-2,CASRQGSTGELFF
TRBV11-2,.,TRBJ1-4,CASSLGAIGKLFF
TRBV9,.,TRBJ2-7,CASSVSDLAYEQYF
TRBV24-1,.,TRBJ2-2,CATSGDTGELFF
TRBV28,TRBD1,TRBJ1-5,CASSPRTGRSNQPQHF
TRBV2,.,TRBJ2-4,CASRGWQVNIQYF
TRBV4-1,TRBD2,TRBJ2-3,CASSHSRISGRARDTQYF
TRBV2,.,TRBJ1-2,CASRVVGADGYTF
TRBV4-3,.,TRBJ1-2,CASSQDGQPYGYTF
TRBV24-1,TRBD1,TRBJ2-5,CATGTANQETQYF
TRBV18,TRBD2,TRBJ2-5,CASSPSGGPRGETQYF
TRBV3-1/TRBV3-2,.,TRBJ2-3,CASSQKGPDTQYF
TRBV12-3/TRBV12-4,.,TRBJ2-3,CASSSTSSAQYF
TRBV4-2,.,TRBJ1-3,CASSQEDRGNTIYF
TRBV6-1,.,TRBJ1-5,CASSEVHQGPSNQPQHF
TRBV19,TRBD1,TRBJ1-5,CASRRTGDHQPQHF